This T cell receptor beta chain was sequenced in a study of blood T cell repertoires in COVID-19 (dated by TCRdb to between 2020 and 2021). In terms of the full investigation: The collaborator samples originated in the United States, Italy and Spain and spanned the acute and convalescent phases of COVID-19. The prospective study material was composed of cDNA or gDNA derived from T cells, B-cell-depleted T cells, or PBMCs. Deeply sampled blood TCRbeta repertoires from subjects exposed to, actively infected with, or recovered from COVID-19 were included in the dataset. A freely available public database, intended as a resource for researchers studying the immune response to SARS-CoV-2, is where the repertoires were released. The samples were drawn from the first 160 participants of the ongoing ImmuneRACE study and from over 950 subjects provided by 6 global collaborators. Sample metadata almost always included a de-identified subject ID, COVID-19 status, age in years and sex. Where available, HLA class I and class II types were obtained from metadata supplied by the sample provider rather than from assay-based typing.

Here is what the overall study found, with its caveats: How much clinical and demographic metadata was included differed by source and by participant, and the metadata was provided uncurated.

Participants in the prospective study were aged about 18 to 89 years, lived in over 20 United States geographic areas, and enrolled through a virtual design. To assign participants to cohorts, the prospective study relied on clinical history that participants themselves reported in a screening survey and a study questionnaire. Recovered participants in ImmuneRACE Cohort 3 were defined by two consecutive negative NP/OP PCR tests, clearance by a healthcare professional, or resolution of symptoms. In the prospective study, whole blood, serum and a nasopharyngeal or oropharyngeal swab were collected from each participant by mobile phlebotomists. Participants in the prospective study had the option to provide additional blood draws and questionnaires over a 2-month period. Blood samples from the prospective study were shipped frozen or at room temperature prior to DNA extraction. TCRbeta CDR3 regions were amplified from genomic DNA using the immunoSEQ Assay, a bias-controlled multiplex PCR. In the original analysis: The number of nucleated cells in each sample was estimated from the amplification of reference gene primers within the assay. Sequence reads were collapsed and filtered to measure the absolute abundance of every unique TCRbeta CDR3 rearrangement. For each sample, productive Simpson clonality was calculated as the square root of Simpson's diversity index across productive rearrangements. TCRdb mirrors the immuneACCESS table, restricted to in-frame sequences. Some clones are absent from its copies; in checked studies, under half trace to an unresolved V gene, and the reason for the others is unknown. V, J and clone size derive from that table, while D and trimming were established from the DNA sequence. The sample has over 150,000 clones on record, about four fifths of them singletons. Of the sample, roughly 3.2% is held by the ten largest clones.

A remark on this clone: Its cognate antigen has yet to be identified. There are no base qualities to consult, and no much larger clone falls within one base.

As encoded in the germline V gene (reference sequence), CDR1 is LGHDT while CDR2 is YNNKEL. Measured from the cysteine to the phenylalanine, the CDR3 is 12 residues long. This entry keeps only the CDR3 DNA: 36 bases, framed from base 1. V lost 1 base and J lost 6 bases; the stretch between them is 5 bases long. The chain uses TRBV3-1 (or the pseudogene TRBV3-2) and TRBJ2-3, with the D segment identity uncertain. Sequenced: PBMCs or T cells enriched from blood (not recorded which). The TCR sequence derives from a woman in her thirties who had recovered from COVID-19. For the CDR3, the sequence is CASSQVLDTQYF. The DNA sequence reads TGTGCCAGCAGCCAAGTCCTGGATACGCAGTATTTT.